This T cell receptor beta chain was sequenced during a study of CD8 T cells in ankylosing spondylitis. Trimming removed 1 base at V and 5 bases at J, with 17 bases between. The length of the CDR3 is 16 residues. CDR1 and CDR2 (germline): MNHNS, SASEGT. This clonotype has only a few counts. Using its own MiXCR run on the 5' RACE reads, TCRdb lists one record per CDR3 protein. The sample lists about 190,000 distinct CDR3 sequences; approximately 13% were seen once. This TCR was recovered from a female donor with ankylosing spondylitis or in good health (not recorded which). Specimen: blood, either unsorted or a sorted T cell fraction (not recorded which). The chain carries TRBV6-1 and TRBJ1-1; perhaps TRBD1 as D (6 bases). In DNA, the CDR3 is TGTGCCAGCAGTGAAGTGCGAGGGCAGGGGTGGACTGAAGCTTTCTTT. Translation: CASSEVRGQGWTEAFF.